The 13 T cell receptor beta chains presented below share a single source sample, sequenced in a study of CD8 T cells in ankylosing spondylitis. Study-wide points: Characteristic, it appeared, of ankylosing spondylitis blood was a TCR beta motif of roughly 8 highly homologous variants.

From the 5' RACE reads, TCRdb called clonotypes with MiXCR, one entry per CDR3 protein. The sample records roughly 470,000 distinct CDR3 sequences, roughly a quarter being singletons. These receptors are not linked to any known antigen. The sequenced material came from blood, either unsorted or a sorted T cell fraction (not recorded which). All receptors come from a male donor with ankylosing spondylitis.

The chain employs TRBV20-1 and TRBJ2-3; D is unclear. Per germline, CDR1 DFQATT and CDR2 SNEGSKA (reference sequence). The CDR3 is made up of 11 amino acids. Trimming pared 6 bases from V and 2 bases from J, leaving 6 bases between. In nucleotides, the CDR3 is TGCAGTGCCCACAACACAGATACGCAGTATTTT. This translates into CSAHNTDTQYF.

The chain combines TRBV29-1 with TRBJ2-5, with TRBD2 as a possible D gene (5 bases). CDR1 and CDR2 (germline): SQVTM, ANQGSEA. The CDR3 extends over 14 amino acids. Deletions cut 4 bases from V and 5 bases from J, with 17 bases between. The CDR3, as DNA: TGCAGCGTTGGGAAAGTCGGCAGGAGGGAGACCCAGTACTTC. Protein: CSVGKVGRRETQYF. Full variable domain (outside the CDR3, taken from reference TRBV29-1 and TRBJ2-5): SAVISQKPSRDICQRGTSLTIQCQVDSQVTMMFWYRQQPGQSLTLIATANQGSEATYESGFVIDKFPISRPNLTFSTLTVSNMSPEDSSIYLCSVGKVGRRETQYFGPGTRLLVL.

This clonotype was seen only a few times. This chain joins TRBV20-1 and TRBJ2-7, with D perhaps TRBD2 (5 bases). V shed 2 bases and J shed 0 bases, with 20 bases lying between them. This CDR3 has 17 residues. CDR1 is DFQATT, CDR2 SNEGSKA, per germline (reference sequence). Here the CDR3 reads CSARSEGKGPNSYEQYV. Written as DNA, the CDR3 is TGCAGTGCTAGAAGCGAGGGAAAAGGGCCGAACTCCTACGAGCAGTACGTC.

The chain is built from TRBV20-1 and TRBJ1-1; unclear D gene. Trimming took off 3 bases at V and 5 bases at J, with 10 bases between the two ends. The CDR3 has 12 residues. Germline V gene sequence: CDR1 DFQATT, CDR2 SNEGSKA (reference sequence). Written as DNA, the CDR3 is TGCAGTGCTAGTGAGGGTCTAACTGAAGCTTTCTTT. This sequence encodes CSASEGLTEAFF.

The chain combines TRBV5-1 with TRBJ2-5, with TRBD2 identical over 9 bases. Germline assignment: CDR1 SGHRS and CDR2 YFSETQ. The length of the CDR3 is 17 residues. The junction had 11 bases not matched to a gene; V was cut back by 0 bases and J by 5 bases. The CDR3 loop reads CASSLAIAGGPAETQYF. CDR3 sequence (DNA): TGCGCCAGCAGCTTGGCGATTGCGGGAGGGCCTGCTGAGACCCAGTACTTC.

The V and J genes are TRBV5-1 and TRBJ2-2; tentatively, D is TRBD1 (5 bases). The CDR3 has 14 residues. Germline values: CDR1 SGHRS, CDR2 YFSETQ. Trimming removed 0 bases at V and 4 bases at J, with 7 bases between. CDR3 in amino acids: CASSLGQLTGELFF. DNA for the CDR3: TGCGCCAGCAGCTTGGGACAGCTCACCGGGGAGCTGTTTTTT.

The chain combines TRBV6-1 with TRBJ2-7; D is ambiguous. CDR1 and CDR2 (germline): MNHNS, SASEGT. The CDR3 loop spans 11 amino acids. Trimming cost V 1 base and J 9 bases, with 7 bases left between them. The CDR3 spells CASSEVGRQYF. The CDR3 region has the DNA TGTGCCAGCAGTGAAGTGGGAAGGCAGTACTTC.

This clonotype was observed a handful of times. The rearrangement joins TRBV20-1 to TRBJ2-2; TRBD1 matches at 7 bases. The CDR3 runs 16 residues. Germline CDR1 is DFQATT and CDR2 is SNEGSKA (reference sequence). V was clipped by 5 bases and J by 4 bases; unmatched bases: 13. The chain's CDR3 is CSALRRGQRFTGELFF. DNA of the CDR3: TGCAGTGCTTTGCGTAGGGGACAGCGATTCACCGGGGAGCTGTTTTTT.

The chain employs TRBV27 and TRBJ1-1; D gene uncertain. Germline V CDR1 and CDR2: MNHEY, SMNVEV (reference sequence). V was cut by 6 bases and J by 8 bases, with 4 bases left in between. The CDR3 covers 9 residues. This CDR3 reads CASSREAFF. The CDR3 DNA reads TGTGCCAGCAGCCGCGAAGCTTTCTTT.

The chain couples TRBV7-2 to TRBJ2-3, with D unclear. This CDR3 contains 14 residues. Per germline, CDR1 SGHTA and CDR2 FQGNSA. V lost 8 bases and J 4 bases, leaving 16 bases between the germline ends. The CDR3 DNA sequence: TGTGCCAGCCGCAACCGGAGCATCGCAGATACGCAGTATTTT. Translating it yields CASRNRSIADTQYF.

The rearrangement links TRBV12-3 or TRBV12-4 to TRBJ2-3; TRBD1 matches at 8 bases. The CDR3 runs to 16 residues. Unmatched junction bases numbered 12, after V lost 4 bases and J lost 6 bases. DNA for the CDR3: TGTGCCAGCAGTTCAGGGGGACAGGCGTTGATGGATACGCAGTATTTT. It translates to CASSSGGQALMDTQYF.

The J gene is TRBJ1-5, the V gene TRBV12-5; 7 bases fit TRBD1. Germline CDR1 is LGHNT and CDR2 is FRNRAP. The V segment lost 8 bases and the J segment 3 bases; nucleotides outside the gene matches: 10. The CDR3 totals 15 residues. The chain's CDR3 is CASRPSGQLNQPQHF. The DNA for the CDR3 is TGTGCTAGTAGACCGTCGGGACAGCTCAATCAGCCCCAGCATTTT.

The chain is built from TRBV20-1 and TRBJ2-7, with TRBD2 matching over 9 bases. The V and J ends lost 3 bases and 7 bases, in that order; junction bases with no gene match: 13. The CDR3 consists of 15 residues. Looked up from germline, CDR1 is DFQATT and CDR2 is SNEGSKA (reference sequence). The CDR3 region has the DNA TGCAGTGCTAGGAAGACTAGCGGACGAGGTGGGGAGCAGTACTTC. It yields the protein CSARKTSGRGGEQYF.